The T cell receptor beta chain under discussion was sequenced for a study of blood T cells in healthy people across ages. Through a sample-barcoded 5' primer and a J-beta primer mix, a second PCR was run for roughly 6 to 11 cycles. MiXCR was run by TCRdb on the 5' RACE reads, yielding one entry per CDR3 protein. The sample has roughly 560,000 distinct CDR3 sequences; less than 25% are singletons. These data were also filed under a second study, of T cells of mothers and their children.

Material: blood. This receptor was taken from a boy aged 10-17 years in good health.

CDR3: CASSPNRGGYGYTF. CDR3 DNA sequence: TGTGCCAGCAGCCCAAACAGGGGGGGCTATGGCTACACCTTC. The chain recombines TRBV11-2 with TRBJ1-2; 8 bases are a match to TRBD1. V shed 5 bases, J shed 4 bases, and the junction held 6 bases outside the gene matches. Germline values: CDR1 SGHAT, CDR2 FQNNGV. The CDR3 spans 14 residues. The complete variable domain, with remaining parts taken from reference TRBV11-2 and TRBJ1-2, reads EAGVAQSPRYKIIEKRQSVAFWCNPISGHATLYWYQQILGQGPKLLIQFQNNGVVDDSQLPKDRFSAERLKGVDSTLKIQPAKLEDSAVYLCASSPNRGGYGYTFGSGTRLTVV.